Below, 14 T cell receptor beta chains from the same sample are listed, as sequenced in a study of a mutant IDH1 vaccine in newly diagnosed glioma. TCRdb's copy holds only in-frame clones and misses some; the assay was immunoSEQ multiplex PCR. Here the sample spans roughly 31,000 clones, more than 65% being singletons. For these TCRs, the target antigens are not known. The time point denotes: week 47, end of study. The study gave 300 ug of mutant IDH1 20-mer peptide per vaccine dose, with topical imiquimod. Sequenced here: PBMCs, sampled from a glioma patient whose treatment included an IDH1 peptide vaccine. These TCRs come from a man in his thirties or forties with glioma.

The chain carries TRBV7-8 and TRBJ2-7; 9 bases are shared with TRBD1. Germline V gene sequence: CDR1 SGHVS, CDR2 FQNEAQ. V dropped 5 bases and J dropped 0; count of bases not matched to a gene: 2. The CDR3 has 14 amino acids. Here the CDR3 DNA reads TGTGCCAGCAGCCTGACAGGGGGCTCCTACGAGCAGTACTTC. Its translation: CASSLTGGSYEQYF.

This sequence joins TRBV2 and TRBJ2-1; D is undetermined. The CDR3 has 14 amino acids. Germline CDR1 SNHLY, CDR2 FYNNEI. Trimming left V 6 bases short and J 8 bases short, with 17 bases between. The CDR3 loop is CASRDGAVVDEQFF. The CDR3 DNA sequence: TGTGCCAGCAGAGACGGCGCGGTGGTAGATGAGCAGTTCTTC.

The chain uses TRBV20-1 and TRBJ2-7; no definite D call. The CDR3 length is 11 residues. With 3 bases removed from V and 2 bases from J, the gap between germline ends came to 5 bases. CDR1 and CDR2 from the germline V gene are DFQATT and SNEGSKA (reference sequence). As DNA, the CDR3 is TGCAGTGCTAGTATGGCCTACGAGCAGTACTTC. This translates into CSASMAYEQYF.

This chain links TRBV5-1 with TRBJ1-3; weak D call: TRBD1 (5 bases). Per germline, CDR1 SGHRS and CDR2 YFSETQ. V lost 1 base to trimming and J lost 0 bases, with 11 bases between them. The CDR3 sequence is 16 residues long. The CDR3 nucleotides read TGCGCCAGCAGCTTGAGGGGAGTCAACTCTGGAAACACCATATATTTT. As protein: CASSLRGVNSGNTIYF.

This rearrangement joins TRBV5-4 to TRBJ2-3; maybe TRBD2 (5 bases). V lost 4 bases to trimming and J lost 2 bases, with 11 bases between them. This CDR3 contains 14 residues. Germline CDR1 is SGHNT and CDR2 is YYREEE (reference sequence). This chain's CDR3 is CASSRGVDTDTQYF. In nucleotides, the CDR3 is TGTGCCAGCAGCCGGGGTGTGGACACAGATACGCAGTATTTT.

This clone showed up just a few times. The rearrangement joins TRBV6-6 to TRBJ2-2, with D tentatively TRBD2 (5 bases). The CDR3 is 14 amino acids. V lost 0 bases to trimming and J lost 3 bases, with 5 bases between them. Germline CDR1 is MNHNY and CDR2 is SVGAGI (reference sequence). CDR3 sequence reads: CASSYSSDTGELFF. The CDR3 DNA reads as TGTGCCAGCAGTTACTCTAGCGACACCGGGGAGCTGTTTTTT.

The rearrangement uses TRBV7-3 and TRBJ2-3; possibly TRBD2 for D (6 bases). The germline V gene encodes CDR1 SGHTA and CDR2 FQGTGA. The CDR3 has 13 residues. V lost 2 bases and J lost 3, with 6 bases in between. CDR3 nucleotide sequence: TGTGCCAGCAGCTTAGGGGGGACAGATACGCAGTATTTT. It translates to CASSLGGTDTQYF. Variable domain in full (rest from reference TRBV7-3 and TRBJ2-3): GAGVSQTPSNKVTEKGKYVELRCDPISGHTALYWYRQSLGQGPEFLIYFQGTGAADDSGLPNDRFFAVRPEGSVSTLKIQRTERGDSAVYLCASSLGGTDTQYFGPGTRLTVL.

The chain combines TRBV30 with TRBJ1-1; TRBD1 agrees at 7 bases. CDR1 is GTSNPN and CDR2 is SVGIG in the germline V gene (reference sequence). V shed 2 bases, J shed 3 bases, and the junction held 6 bases outside the gene matches. CDR3 size: 14 residues. The CDR3 protein is CAWSSRGSDTEAFF. The CDR3 DNA reads as TGTGCCTGGAGTTCCAGGGGGTCGGACACTGAAGCTTTCTTT.

The chain joins TRBV19 to TRBJ2-2; no firm D call. The germline gives CDR1 LNHDA, CDR2 SQIVND (reference sequence). The V and J ends lost 3 bases and 5 bases respectively, with 1 base between them. CDR3 size: 11 residues. The CDR3 sequence is CASSMTGELFF. In DNA form, the CDR3 reads TGTGCCAGTAGTATGACCGGGGAGCTGTTTTTT.

This CDR3 is CASSPGTASTDTQYF. The CDR3 DNA sequence: TGTGCCAGCAGCCCCGGGACAGCTAGCACAGATACGCAGTATTTT. The chain has TRBV2 and TRBJ2-3; TRBD1 agrees at 7 bases. Germline assignment: CDR1 SNHLY and CDR2 FYNNEI. The trim removed 6 bases at V and 0 bases at J, leaving 6 bases unmatched. The CDR3 sequence is 15 residues long.

The rearrangement joins TRBV10-3 to TRBJ1-3; D remains unclear. Germline CDR1 and CDR2: ENHRY and SYGVKD. This CDR3 is 13 amino acids long. Trimming removed 2 bases from V and 7 bases from J, with 9 bases in between. DNA for the CDR3: TGTGCCATCAGTGAGACGGTTGGGAACACCATATATTTT. The encoded protein is CAISETVGNTIYF.

The chain couples TRBV10-1 to TRBJ1-1, with D possibly matching TRBD1 (6 bases). Germline V gene sequence: CDR1 WNHNN, CDR2 SYGVQD (reference sequence). This CDR3 region has 13 residues. Trimming shortened V by 5 bases and J by 7 bases, and 14 bases separated the two germline ends. The CDR3 spells CASSSSTGLEAFF. CDR3 bases: TGCGCCAGCAGTAGTTCAACAGGGCTTGAAGCTTTCTTT.

This clone was recorded once. This chain uses TRBV7-8 with TRBJ1-5; D uncertain. The CDR3 is made up of 13 amino acids. Trimming shortened V by 2 bases and J by 8 bases, and 10 bases separated the two germline ends. Looked up from germline, CDR1 is SGHVS and CDR2 is FQNEAQ. In DNA form, the CDR3 reads TGTGCCAGCAGCTTAATTGCCGGGGAGCCCCAGCATTTT. It specifies CASSLIAGEPQHF.

This chain joins TRBV27 and TRBJ1-4, with 12 nucleotides matching TRBD1. CDR3 length: 14 amino acids. The ends lost 11 bases at V and 5 bases at J; junction bases unmatched: 6. Per germline, CDR1 MNHEY and CDR2 SMNVEV (reference sequence). Here the CDR3 DNA reads TGTGCCTCCGGGACAGGGGGCTTGAATGAAAAACTGTTTTTT. This codes for CASGTGGLNEKLFF.